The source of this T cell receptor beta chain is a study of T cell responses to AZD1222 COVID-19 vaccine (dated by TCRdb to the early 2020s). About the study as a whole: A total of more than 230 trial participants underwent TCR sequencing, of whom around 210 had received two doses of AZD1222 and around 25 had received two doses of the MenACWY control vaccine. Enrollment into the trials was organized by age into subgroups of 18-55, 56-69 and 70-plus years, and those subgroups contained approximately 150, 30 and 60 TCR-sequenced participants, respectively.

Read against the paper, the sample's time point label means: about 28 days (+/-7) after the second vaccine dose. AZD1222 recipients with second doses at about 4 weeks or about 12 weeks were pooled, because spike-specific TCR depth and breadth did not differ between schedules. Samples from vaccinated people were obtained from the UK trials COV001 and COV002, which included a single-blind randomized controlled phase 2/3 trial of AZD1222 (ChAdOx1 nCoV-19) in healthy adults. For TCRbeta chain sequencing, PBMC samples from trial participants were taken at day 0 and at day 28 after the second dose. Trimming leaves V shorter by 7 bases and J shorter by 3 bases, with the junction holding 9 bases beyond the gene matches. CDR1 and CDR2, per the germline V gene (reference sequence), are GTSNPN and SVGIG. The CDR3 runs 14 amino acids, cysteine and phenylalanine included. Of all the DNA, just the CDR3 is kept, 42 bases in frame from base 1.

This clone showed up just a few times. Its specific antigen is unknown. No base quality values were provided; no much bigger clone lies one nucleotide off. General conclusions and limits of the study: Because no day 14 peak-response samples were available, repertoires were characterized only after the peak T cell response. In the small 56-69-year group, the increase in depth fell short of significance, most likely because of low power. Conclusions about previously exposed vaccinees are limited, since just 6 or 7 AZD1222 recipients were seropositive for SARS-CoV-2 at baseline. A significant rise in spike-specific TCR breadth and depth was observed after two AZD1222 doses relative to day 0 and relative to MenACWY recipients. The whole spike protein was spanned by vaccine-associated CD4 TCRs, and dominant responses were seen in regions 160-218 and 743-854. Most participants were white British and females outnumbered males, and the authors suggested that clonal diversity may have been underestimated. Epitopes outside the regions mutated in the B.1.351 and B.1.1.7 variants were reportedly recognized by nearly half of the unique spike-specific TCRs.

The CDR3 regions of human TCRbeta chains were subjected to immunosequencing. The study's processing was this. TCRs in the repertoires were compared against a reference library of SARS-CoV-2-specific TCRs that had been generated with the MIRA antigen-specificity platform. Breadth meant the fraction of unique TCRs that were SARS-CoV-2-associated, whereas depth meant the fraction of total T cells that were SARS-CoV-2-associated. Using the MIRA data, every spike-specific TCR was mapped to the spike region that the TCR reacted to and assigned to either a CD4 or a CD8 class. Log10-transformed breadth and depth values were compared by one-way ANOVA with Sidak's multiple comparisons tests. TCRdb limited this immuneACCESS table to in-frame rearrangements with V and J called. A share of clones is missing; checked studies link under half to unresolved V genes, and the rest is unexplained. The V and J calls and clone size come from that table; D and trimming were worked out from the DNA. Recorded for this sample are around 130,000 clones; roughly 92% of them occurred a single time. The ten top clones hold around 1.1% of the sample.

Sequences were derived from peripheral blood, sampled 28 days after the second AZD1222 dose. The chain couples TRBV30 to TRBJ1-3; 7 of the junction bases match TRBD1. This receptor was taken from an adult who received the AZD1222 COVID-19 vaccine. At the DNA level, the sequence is TGTGCCTTGGGACAGCGGTTCTTTGGAAACACCATATATTTT. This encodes CALGQRFFGNTIYF.